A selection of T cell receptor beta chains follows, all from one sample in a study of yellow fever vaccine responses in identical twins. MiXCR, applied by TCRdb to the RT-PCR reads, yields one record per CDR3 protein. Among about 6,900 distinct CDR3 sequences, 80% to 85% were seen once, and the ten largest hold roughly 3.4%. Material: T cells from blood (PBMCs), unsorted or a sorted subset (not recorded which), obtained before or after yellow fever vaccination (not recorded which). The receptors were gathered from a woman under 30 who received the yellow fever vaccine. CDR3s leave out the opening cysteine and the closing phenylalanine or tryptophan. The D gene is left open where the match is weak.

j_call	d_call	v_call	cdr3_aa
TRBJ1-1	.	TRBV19	ASSVRLDNEAF
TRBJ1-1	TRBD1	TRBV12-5	ASGLGGNTEAF
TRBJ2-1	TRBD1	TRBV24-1	ATSDQGANEQF
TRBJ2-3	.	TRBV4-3	ASSQETSTDTQY
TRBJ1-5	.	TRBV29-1	SVGDQPQH
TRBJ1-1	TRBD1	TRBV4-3	ASSHGQEMNTEAF
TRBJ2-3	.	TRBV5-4	ASSLTFSTDTQY
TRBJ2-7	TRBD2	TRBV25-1	ASRLAANYEQY
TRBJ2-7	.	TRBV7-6	ASSFGGGEGYVQY
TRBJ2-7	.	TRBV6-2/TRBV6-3	ASSYLAGQFEQY
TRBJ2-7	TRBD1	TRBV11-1	ASSPGTGVNEQY
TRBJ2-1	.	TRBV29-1	SDSTGTAF
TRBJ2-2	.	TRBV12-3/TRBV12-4	ASSLVTGELF
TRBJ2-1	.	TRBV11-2	ASSLLDSYNEQF
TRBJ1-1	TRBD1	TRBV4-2	ASSRNRGLSQNTEAF
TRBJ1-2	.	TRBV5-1	ASSLEGYGYT
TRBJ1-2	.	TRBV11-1	ASSLIRPGYGYT
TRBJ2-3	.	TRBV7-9	ASYRVSTDMQY
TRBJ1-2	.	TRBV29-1	SVQNTPWQSEAYYGYT
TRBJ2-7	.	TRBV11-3	ASSLEWGGTLSEQY
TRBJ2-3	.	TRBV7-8	ASSLISPSSTDTQY
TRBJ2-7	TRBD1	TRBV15	ATSRGTGAYEQY
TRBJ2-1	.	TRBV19	ASSIEVRYNEQF
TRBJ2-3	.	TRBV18	ASSPPTGAASTDTQY
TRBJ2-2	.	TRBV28	ASSSPLPELTGELF
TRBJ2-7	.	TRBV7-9	ASSPQVGFEQY
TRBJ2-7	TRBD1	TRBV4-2	ASSSRSILRDRGHEQY
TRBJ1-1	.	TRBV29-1	SVGASRWTEAF
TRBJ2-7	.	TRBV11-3	ASSLESVPSEQY
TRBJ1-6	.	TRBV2	ASSEREYGYNSPLH
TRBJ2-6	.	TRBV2	ASSAGPGANVLT
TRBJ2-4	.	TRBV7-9	ASSLARLAKNIQY
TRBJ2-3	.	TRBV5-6	ASSLYWNAGPDTQY
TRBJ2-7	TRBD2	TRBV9	ASSLSGNSYEQY
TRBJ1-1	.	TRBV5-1	ASSLAVLGPNTEAF
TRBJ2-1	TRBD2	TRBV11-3	ASSSGTSGGRAYNEQF
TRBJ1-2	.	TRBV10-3	AISDSGVSYGYT
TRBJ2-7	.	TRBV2	ASSERRLLTYEQY
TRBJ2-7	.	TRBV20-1	SARGPNDYEQY
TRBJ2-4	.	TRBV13	ASKSSLRRENIQY
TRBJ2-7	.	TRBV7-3	ASSLTSGYEQY
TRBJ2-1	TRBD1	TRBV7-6	ASSLVADRGDEQF
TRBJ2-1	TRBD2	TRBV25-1	ASSLRARGLAGGYNEQF
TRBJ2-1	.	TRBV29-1	SVEDREGFSEQF
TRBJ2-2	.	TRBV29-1	SGFTGTGELF
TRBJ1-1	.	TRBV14	ASSQYRANTEAF
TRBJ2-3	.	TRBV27	ASSLASSTDTQY
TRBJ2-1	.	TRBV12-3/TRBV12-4	ASSPTSTGEQF
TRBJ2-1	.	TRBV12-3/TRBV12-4	ASLGREQF
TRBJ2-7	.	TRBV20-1	SARALGSYEQY
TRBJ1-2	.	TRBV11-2	ASSFDSNYGYT
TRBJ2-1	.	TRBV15	ATSTRPAGEQF
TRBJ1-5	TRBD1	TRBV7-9	ASSQGAHQPQH
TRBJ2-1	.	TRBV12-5	ASGPRANEQF
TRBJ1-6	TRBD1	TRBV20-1	SASLFGRGNSPLH
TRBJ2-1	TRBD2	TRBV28	ASSTSGGYNEQF
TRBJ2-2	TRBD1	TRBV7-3	ASSPPPGDRGRVGELF